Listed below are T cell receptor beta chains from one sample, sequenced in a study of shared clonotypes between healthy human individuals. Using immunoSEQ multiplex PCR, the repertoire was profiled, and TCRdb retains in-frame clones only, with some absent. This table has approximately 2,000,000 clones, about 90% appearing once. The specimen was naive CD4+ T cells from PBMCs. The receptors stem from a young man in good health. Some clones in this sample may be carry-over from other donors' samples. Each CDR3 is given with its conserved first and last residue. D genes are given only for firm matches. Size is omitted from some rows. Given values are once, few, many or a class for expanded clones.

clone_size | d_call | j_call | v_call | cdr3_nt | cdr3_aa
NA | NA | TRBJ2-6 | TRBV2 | TGTGCCAGCAGTGAAGGGAGAGTCTCTGGGGCCAACGTCCTGACTTTC | CASSEGRVSGANVLTF
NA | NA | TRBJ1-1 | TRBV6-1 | TGTGCCAGCAGAGAGTCGAACACTGAAGCTTTCTTT | CASRESNTEAFF
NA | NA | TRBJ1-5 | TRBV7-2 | TGTGCCAGCAGCTTATTAGGGATGGATCAGCCCCAGCATTTT | CASSLLGMDQPQHF
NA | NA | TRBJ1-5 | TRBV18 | TGTGCCAGCTCACCATTCGGGGTTGGCAATCAGCCCCAGCATTTT | CASSPFGVGNQPQHF
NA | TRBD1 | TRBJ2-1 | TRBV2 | TGTGCCAGTCACCCGACAGGGAAAAATGAGCAGTTCTTC | CASHPTGKNEQFF
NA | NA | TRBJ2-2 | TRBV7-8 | TGTGCCAGCAGCCCACATATCCCGTTGGGGCAGGGTTACTCCACCGGGGAGCTGTTTTTT | CASSPHIPLGQGYSTGELFF
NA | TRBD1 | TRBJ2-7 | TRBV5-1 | TGCGCCAGCAGGGATACTAGGACAGGGCGCGAGCAGTACTTC | CASRDTRTGREQYF
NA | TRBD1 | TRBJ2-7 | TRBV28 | TGTGCCAGCAGTTTATTGACAGGGTTCGAGCAGTACTTC | CASSLLTGFEQYF
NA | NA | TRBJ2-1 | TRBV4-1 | TGCGCCAGCAGCCAAGGTACCGGGCTGTTGGGTTACAATGAGCAGTTCTTC | CASSQGTGLLGYNEQFF
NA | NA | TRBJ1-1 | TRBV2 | TGTGCCAGCAGTGAAACCGGGGTCAAGGGAGCTTTCTTT | CASSETGVKGAFF
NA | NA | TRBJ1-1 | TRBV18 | TGTGCCAGCTCACGGGACGGGAACACTGAAGCTTTCTTT | CASSRDGNTEAFF
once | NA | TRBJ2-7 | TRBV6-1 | TGTGCCAGCAGCCCCCTAGGCTTATCCTACGAGCAGTACTTC | CASSPLGLSYEQYF
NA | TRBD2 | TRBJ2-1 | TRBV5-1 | TGCGCCAGCAGCTCTTGGACTAGCGGCTCCTTCTCCTACAATGAGCAGTTCTTC | CASSSWTSGSFSYNEQFF
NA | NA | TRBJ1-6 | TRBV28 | TGTGCCAGCAGTCGAACAGGGAATTATAATTCACCCCTCCACTTT | CASSRTGNYNSPLHF
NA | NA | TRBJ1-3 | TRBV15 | TGTGCCACCAGCAGATCTCCCGGACAGTTCGGAAACACCATATATTTT | CATSRSPGQFGNTIYF
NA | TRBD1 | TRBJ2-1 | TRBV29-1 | TGCAGCGCCGACCGGGACAGGGGGCCAATGGGGCAGTTCTTC | CSADRDRGPMGQFF
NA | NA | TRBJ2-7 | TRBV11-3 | TGTGCCAGCAGCTGGGGAAGACAGTACGAGCAGTACTTC | CASSWGRQYEQYF
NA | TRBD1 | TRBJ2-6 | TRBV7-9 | TGTGCCAGCAGCTTGAGTACAGGGGGCCCCGGGGCCAACGTCCTGACTTTC | CASSLSTGGPGANVLTF
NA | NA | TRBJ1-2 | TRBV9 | TGTGCCAGCAGCGTAGACCCAACAGGGTATGGCTACACCTTC | CASSVDPTGYGYTF
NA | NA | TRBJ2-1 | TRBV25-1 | TGTGCCAGCAGTGAACATTCCCCAGATGAGCAGTTCTTC | CASSEHSPDEQFF
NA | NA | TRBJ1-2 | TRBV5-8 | TGTGCCAGCAGCTTTCGGGGTGGCTATGGCTACACCTTC | CASSFRGGYGYTF
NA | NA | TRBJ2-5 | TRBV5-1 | TGCGCCAGCGCCTCAGGATGGGGTCGAGAAGAGACCCAGTACTTC | CASASGWGREETQYF
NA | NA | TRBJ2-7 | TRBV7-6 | TGTGCCAGCAGTAACGGGGGAGAGCAGTACTTC | CASSNGGEQYF
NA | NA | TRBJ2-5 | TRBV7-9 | TGTGCCAGCAGCTACCGAAGGGAGACCCAGTACTTC | CASSYRRETQYF
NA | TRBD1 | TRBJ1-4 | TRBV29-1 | TGCAGCGTTGAATCACCCGGGACAGGGCCCCTCCCGTTTTTT | CSVESPGTGPLPFF
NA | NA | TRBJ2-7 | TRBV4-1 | TGCGCCAGCAGCCAAGGCCCCCTAACAGGGAGCTCCTACGAGCAGTACTTC | CASSQGPLTGSSYEQYF
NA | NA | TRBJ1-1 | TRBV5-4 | TGTGCCAGCAGCTTCGGGACGGGGAACACTGAAGCTTTCTTT | CASSFGTGNTEAFF
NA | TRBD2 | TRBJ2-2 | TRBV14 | TGTGCCAGCAGCACCTTAGCGGGCGTAGGGTCCGGGGAGCTGTTTTTT | CASSTLAGVGSGELFF
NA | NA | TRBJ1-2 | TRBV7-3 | TGTGCCAGCAGCTTCATTGGGGGGCCTGGCTACACCTTC | CASSFIGGPGYTF